This T cell receptor beta chain derives from a study of T cells in women clearing cervical HPV infection. Study in general: Controls gave blood once infection was undetectable; cases at lesion identification. For cases, blood was sampled a median 149 days after lesion detection, interquartile range about 90 to 230 days.

All participants had a single incident cervical HPV16 infection, and prevalent HPV16 infections were excluded. J gave up 5 bases and V 4 bases, and 6 bases lay outside the gene matches. Germline V lookup: CDR1 SQVTM, CDR2 ANQGSEA. The CDR3 sequence is 13 residues long. Sequencing used immunoSEQ multiplex PCR; TCRdb keeps in-frame clones, though not all of them. In total, the table holds about 22,000 clones. As concerns this clone: The CDR3 end is not reached by the read, which stops 3 residues before it; the germline J gene fills it in.

The sequencing input was blood buffy coat. The chain recombines TRBV29-1 with TRBJ2-5; 8 positions agree with TRBD2. The sequence was obtained from a woman between 18 and 75 years old with a cervical HPV16 infection that either progressed to CIN3+ or cleared (not recorded which). The CDR3 reads CSVGAGARETQYF. The covered CDR3 bases are TGCAGCGTTGGAGCGGGGGCGAGGGAGACC. Full variable domain (outside the CDR3, taken from reference TRBV29-1 and TRBJ2-5): SAVISQKPSRDICQRGTSLTIQCQVDSQVTMMFWYRQQPGQSLTLIATANQGSEATYESGFVIDKFPISRPNLTFSTLTVSNMSPEDSSIYLCSVGAGARETQYFGPGTRLLVL.